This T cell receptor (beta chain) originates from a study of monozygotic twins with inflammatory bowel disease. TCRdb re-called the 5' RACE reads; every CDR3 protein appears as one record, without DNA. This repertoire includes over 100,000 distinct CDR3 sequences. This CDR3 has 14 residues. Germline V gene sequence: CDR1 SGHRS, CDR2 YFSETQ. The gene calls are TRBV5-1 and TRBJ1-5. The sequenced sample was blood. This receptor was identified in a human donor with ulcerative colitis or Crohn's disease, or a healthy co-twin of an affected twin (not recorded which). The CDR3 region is CASSLAEGAQPQHF.